A single sample gave rise to the 20 T cell receptor beta chains below, sequenced in a study of Ad26.COV2.S vaccination and SARS-CoV-2 variants. The assay was immunoSEQ multiplex PCR, and TCRdb's table has in-frame clones only and misses some. The sample carries about 410,000 clones, 75% to 90% recorded once. The sample's treatment: roughly 18 received Ad26.COV2.S at low or high dose, single or two shots; about five received placebo; per-sample allocation not given. On day 63 after the first injection, vaccine and placebo recipients gave samples. The material was peripheral blood, obtained in a trial of Ad26.COV2.S vaccine versus placebo. All receptors come from a person between 18 and 65 years old who received the Ad26.COV2.S COVID-19 vaccine or a placebo.

The chain links TRBV5-8 to TRBJ2-1; weak D call: TRBD2 (6 bases). CDR3 size: 11 residues. Germline loops: CDR1 SGHTS, CDR2 YDEGEE. V was cut by 10 bases and J by 3 bases, with 8 bases left in between. CDR3 nucleotides: TGTGCCCGGGGGAGCTACAATGAGCAGTTCTTC. Its translation: CARGSYNEQFF.

This chain links TRBV25-1 with TRBJ2-2; 7 nucleotides align to TRBD1. The CDR3 runs to 14 residues. V was clipped by 6 bases and J by 1 base; unmatched bases: 2. The germline V gene has CDR1 MGHDK and CDR2 SYGVNS. The CDR3 is CASSWTGNTGELFF. The CDR3 DNA is TGTGCCAGCAGCTGGACAGGGAACACCGGGGAGCTGTTTTTT.

The genes are TRBV4-2 and TRBJ2-2; a weak D match, TRBD2 (6 bases). The length of the CDR3 is 16 residues. Trimming shortened V by 0 bases and J by 5 bases, and 13 bases separated the two germline ends. Germline-derived CDR1 and CDR2 are LGHNA and YNFKEQ. The CDR3 sequence: CASSQEGRGKTGELFF. As DNA, the CDR3 is TGTGCCAGCAGCCAAGAAGGGCGGGGTAAAACCGGGGAGCTGTTTTTT.

The V gene is TRBV11-2, the J gene TRBJ1-2; maybe TRBD1 (5 bases). The germline CDR1 and CDR2 sequences are SGHAT and FQNNGV. The CDR3 is 14 residues long. Trimming removed 5 bases at V and 6 bases at J, with 16 bases between. The CDR3 loop reads CASSLSGQGHGYTF. The DNA for the CDR3 is TGTGCCAGCAGCCTAAGCGGGCAGGGTCATGGCTACACCTTC.

This clone was seen once. The same CDR3 can be traced to other DNA sequences in this sample. The V gene is TRBV4-1, the J gene TRBJ2-7; 9 nucleotides line up with TRBD1. This CDR3 has 14 amino acids. Germline CDR1 MGHRA, CDR2 YSYEKL. Losses at the gene ends were 4 bases for V and 5 bases for J; bases not matched to a gene: 6. CDR3 region: CASSRGQGTHEQYF. DNA for the CDR3: TGCGCCAGCAGCCGCGGACAGGGGACCCACGAGCAGTACTTC.

In regard to this clone: The sample carries other DNA sequences with the same CDR3. V is TRBV7-2 and J is TRBJ2-5; the D gene is possibly TRBD2 (6 bases). The CDR3 runs 15 residues. V was pared by 8 bases and J by 9 bases, with 25 bases between. From germline, CDR1 is SGHTA and CDR2 FQGNSA. The CDR3 nucleotides are TGTGCCAGCGGTCGGCCGGGACTCGGGGTGGGGGCCCAGTACTTC. Encoded protein: CASGRPGLGVGAQYF. The whole variable domain, filled in from reference TRBV7-2 and TRBJ2-5, reads GAGVSQSPSNKVTEKGKDVELRCDPISGHTALYWYRQSLGQGLEFLIYFQGNSAPDKSGLPSDRFSAERTGGSVSTLTIQRTQQEDSAVYLCASGRPGLGVGAQYFGPGTRLLVL.

This sequence joins TRBV11-2 and TRBJ1-3; the D gene is possibly TRBD1 (5 bases). The CDR3 runs to 16 residues. Trimming left V 5 bases short and J 2 bases short, with 16 bases between. The germline V gene has CDR1 SGHAT and CDR2 FQNNGV. The CDR3 DNA reads as TGTGCCAGCAGCAGCTTAAGGGGACCCACTGGAAACACCATATATTTT. Its protein is CASSSLRGPTGNTIYF. Supplemented by reference TRBV11-2 and TRBJ1-3, the full variable domain reads EAGVAQSPRYKIIEKRQSVAFWCNPISGHATLYWYQQILGQGPKLLIQFQNNGVVDDSQLPKDRFSAERLKGVDSTLKIQPAKLEDSAVYLCASSSLRGPTGNTIYFGEGSWLTVV.

The CDR3 sequence is CASSLSTGLATNEKLFF. In nucleotides, the CDR3 is TGCGCCAGCAGCTTGTCTACGGGGCTTGCAACTAATGAAAAACTGTTTTTT. This chain joins TRBV5-1 and TRBJ1-4, with D possibly matching TRBD1 (5 bases). This CDR3 spans 17 amino acids. CDR1 is SGHRS and CDR2 is YFSETQ in the germline V gene. V was cut by 1 base and J by 0 bases, with 13 bases left in between.

The chain joins TRBV9 to TRBJ2-7; the D call may be TRBD1 or TRBD2 (5 bases each). V was clipped by 6 bases and J by 5 bases, with 15 bases between them. The CDR3 covers 13 residues. Germline V CDR1 and CDR2: SGDLS, YYNGEE. The CDR3: CASIRDGYHEQYF. Here the CDR3 DNA reads TGTGCCAGCATTCGGGACGGCTATCACGAGCAGTACTTC.

The chain is built from TRBV10-3 and TRBJ2-3; D tentatively reads TRBD1 or TRBD2 (5 bases each). Trimming cost V 8 bases and J 6 bases, with 12 bases left between them. Germline assignment: CDR1 ENHRY and CDR2 SYGVKD. The CDR3 consists of 12 residues. The CDR3 coding sequence is TGTGCCATCGGGACCAATTGGGATACGCAGTATTTT. This codes for CAIGTNWDTQYF.

The sample holds a few counts of this clone. This chain joins TRBV7-9 and TRBJ1-1, with a weak D call TRBD1 (5 bases). Germline CDR1 SEHNR, CDR2 FQNEAQ (reference sequence). Deletions cut 4 bases from V and 6 bases from J, with 21 bases between. The CDR3 is made up of 16 amino acids. The DNA of the CDR3 is TGTGCCAGCAGCTCGGTAGCCGGGACCCTGGGGCCTGAAGCTTTCTTT. Translated: CASSSVAGTLGPEAFF.

The chain has TRBV19 and TRBJ2-3; 12 bases agree with TRBD2. The CDR3 is 16 residues long. Per germline, CDR1 LNHDA and CDR2 SQIVND (reference sequence). The trim removed 3 bases at V and 3 bases at J, leaving 4 bases unmatched. CDR3 DNA sequence: TGTGCCAGTAGTATGTGGACTAGCGGGGATACAGATACGCAGTATTTT. It translates to CASSMWTSGDTDTQYF.

CDR3 in amino acids: CSAAEGGGGNQETQYF. DNA of the CDR3: TGCAGCGCCGCGGAAGGCGGGGGGGGTAACCAAGAGACCCAGTACTTC. The V call is TRBV29-1, the J call TRBJ2-5; 9 bases agree with TRBD2. V was clipped by 7 bases and J by 0 bases; unmatched bases: 12. Germline CDR1 and CDR2: SQVTM and ANQGSEA. The CDR3 totals 16 residues.

The chain recombines TRBV19 with TRBJ1-2, with D perhaps matching TRBD1 (6 bases). With 5 bases removed from V and 8 bases from J, the gap between germline ends came to 12 bases. The CDR3 is 12 residues long. Germline V CDR1 and CDR2: LNHDA, SQIVND (reference sequence). The CDR3: CASSALDSGYTF. In nucleotides, the CDR3 is TGTGCCAGTAGTGCCCTGGACAGCGGCTACACCTTC.

This clone was seen only once. The J gene is TRBJ2-7, the V gene TRBV18; 9 positions match TRBD1. Losses at the gene ends were 3 bases for V and 2 bases for J; bases not matched to a gene: 5. This CDR3 has 15 amino acids. CDR1 KGHSH and CDR2 LQKENI come from the germline V gene. The CDR3 region is CASSPSGTGPYEQYF. The CDR3 DNA reads as TGTGCCAGCTCACCGTCCGGGACAGGGCCCTACGAGCAGTACTTC.

The V and J genes are TRBV5-6 and TRBJ1-2; TRBD1 might be the D (5 bases). This CDR3 is 14 amino acids long. The germline V gene encodes CDR1 SGHDT and CDR2 YYEEEE. V shed 5 bases and J shed 4 bases, with 15 bases lying between them. CDR3 nucleotide sequence: TGTGCCAGCAGGTCATTAGGGGACGGCTATGGCTACACCTTC. It yields the protein CASRSLGDGYGYTF.

CDR3 sequence: CASRSRGPSTGELFF. The DNA of the CDR3 is TGTGCCAGTAGATCCCGCGGACCCAGCACAGGGGAGCTGTTTTTT. The chain couples TRBV19 to TRBJ2-2, with unresolved D. The germline V and J ends were trimmed by 6 bases and 8 bases, with 19 bases remaining between them. Germline CDR1 and CDR2: LNHDA and SQIVND (reference sequence). This CDR3 has 15 amino acids.

V usage is TRBV2 and J usage is TRBJ1-3; D is possibly TRBD1 (6 bases). Trimming took off 5 bases at V and 0 bases at J, with 8 bases between the two ends. The germline gives CDR1 SNHLY, CDR2 FYNNEI. The CDR3 loop spans 14 amino acids. This chain's CDR3 is CASSPQGSGNTIYF. The CDR3 coding sequence is TGTGCCAGCAGTCCACAGGGCTCTGGAAACACCATATATTTT.

V is TRBV6-5 and J is TRBJ1-2, with D perhaps TRBD1 (5 bases). V dropped 6 bases and J dropped 3 bases, with 14 bases sitting between them. This CDR3 region has 14 residues. Germline-derived CDR1 and CDR2 are MNHEY and SVGAGI. This CDR3 is CASRPAGGDYGYTF. The CDR3 nucleotides are TGTGCCAGCAGGCCGGCTGGAGGGGACTATGGCTACACCTTC.

In regard to this clone: Different DNA sequences within this sample yield the same CDR3. This chain links TRBV11-2 with TRBJ1-1; D is unresolved. The CDR3 extends over 13 amino acids. Germline-derived CDR1 and CDR2 are SGHAT and FQNNGV. V was clipped by 0 bases and J by 3 bases, with 5 bases between them. The CDR3 DNA follows: TGTGCCAGCAGCTTAGACAGTTACACTGAAGCTTTCTTT. It translates to CASSLDSYTEAFF.